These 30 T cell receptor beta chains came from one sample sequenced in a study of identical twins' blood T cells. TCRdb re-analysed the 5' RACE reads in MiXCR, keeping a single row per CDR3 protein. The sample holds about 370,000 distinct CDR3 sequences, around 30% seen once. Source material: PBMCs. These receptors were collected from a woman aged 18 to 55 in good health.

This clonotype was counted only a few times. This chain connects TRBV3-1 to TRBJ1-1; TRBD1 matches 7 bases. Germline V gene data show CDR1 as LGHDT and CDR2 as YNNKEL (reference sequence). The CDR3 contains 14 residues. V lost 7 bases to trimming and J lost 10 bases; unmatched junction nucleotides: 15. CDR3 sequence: CASTTLGRGDRAFF. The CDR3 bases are TGTGCCAGCACCACCCTGGGCAGGGGGGACAGAGCTTTCTTT.

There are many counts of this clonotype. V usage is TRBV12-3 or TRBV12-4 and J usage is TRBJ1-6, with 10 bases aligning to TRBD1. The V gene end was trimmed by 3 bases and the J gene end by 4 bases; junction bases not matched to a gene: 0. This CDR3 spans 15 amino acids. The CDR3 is CASSLGQGYNSPLHF. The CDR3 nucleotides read TGTGCCAGCAGTTTGGGACAGGGGTATAATTCACCCCTCCACTTT.

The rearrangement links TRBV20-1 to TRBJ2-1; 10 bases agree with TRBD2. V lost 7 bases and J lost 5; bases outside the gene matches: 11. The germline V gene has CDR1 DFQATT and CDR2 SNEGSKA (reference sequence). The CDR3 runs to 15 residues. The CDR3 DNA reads TGCAGTGGGGAAGGGGAAGCGGGGGGGCACAATGAGCAGTTCTTC. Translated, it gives CSGEGEAGGHNEQFF.

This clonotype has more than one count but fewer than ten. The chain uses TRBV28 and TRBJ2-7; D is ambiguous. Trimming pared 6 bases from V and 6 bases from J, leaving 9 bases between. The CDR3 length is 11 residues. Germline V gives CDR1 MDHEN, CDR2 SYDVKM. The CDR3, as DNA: TGTGCCAGCAGGAGCATCCGCGAGCAGTACTTC. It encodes CASRSIREQYF.

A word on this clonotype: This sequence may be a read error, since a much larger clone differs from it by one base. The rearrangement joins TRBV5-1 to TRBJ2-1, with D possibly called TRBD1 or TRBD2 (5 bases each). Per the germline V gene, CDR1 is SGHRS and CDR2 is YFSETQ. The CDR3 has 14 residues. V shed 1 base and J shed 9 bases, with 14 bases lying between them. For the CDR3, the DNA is TGCGCCAGCAGCTTGTCTGGGGGTGATAGTGAGCAGTTCTTC. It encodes CASSLSGGDSEQFF.

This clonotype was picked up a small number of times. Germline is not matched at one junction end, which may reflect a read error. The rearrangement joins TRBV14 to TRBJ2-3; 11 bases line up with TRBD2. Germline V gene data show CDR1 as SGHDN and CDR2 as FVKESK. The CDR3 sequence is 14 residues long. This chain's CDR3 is CASSQDPAGLAVGF. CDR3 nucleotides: TGTGCCAGCAGCCAAGATCCGGCGGGACTAGCGGTTGGTTTT. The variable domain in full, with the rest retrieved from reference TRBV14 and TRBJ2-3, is EAGVTQFPSHSVIEKGQTVTLRCDPISGHDNLYWYRRVMGKEIKFLLHFVKESKQDESGMPNNRFLAERTGGTYSTLKVQPAELEDSGVYFCASSQDPAGLAVGFGPGTRLTVL.

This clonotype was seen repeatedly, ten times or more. The CDR3 nucleotides read TGTGCCAGCAGCTTTATGGGGGATACGCAGTATTTT. As protein: CASSFMGDTQYF. This sequence joins TRBV7-6 and TRBJ2-3, with unresolved D. CDR1 is SGHVS and CDR2 is FNYEAQ in the germline V gene. The CDR3 consists of 12 residues. V lost 3 bases and J lost 6, with 7 bases in between.

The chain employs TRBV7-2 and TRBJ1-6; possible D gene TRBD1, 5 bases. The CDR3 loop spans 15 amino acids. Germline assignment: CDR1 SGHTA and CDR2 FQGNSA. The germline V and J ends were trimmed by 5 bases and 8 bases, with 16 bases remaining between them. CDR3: CASSQNPGMDSPLHF. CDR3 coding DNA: TGTGCCAGCAGCCAAAATCCAGGGATGGATTCACCCCTCCACTTT.

CDR3 nucleotide sequence: TGTGCCAGCAGCTTAAGGTTTGTGAGGACTAGCTTCTACAATGAGCAGTTCTTC. Translating gives CASSLRFVRTSFYNEQFF. This chain uses TRBV7-2 with TRBJ2-1, with 8 bases that match TRBD2. Trimming removed 2 bases from V and 3 bases from J; junction bases left unmatched: 12. Germline-derived CDR1 and CDR2 are SGHTA and FQGNSA. This CDR3 region has 18 residues.

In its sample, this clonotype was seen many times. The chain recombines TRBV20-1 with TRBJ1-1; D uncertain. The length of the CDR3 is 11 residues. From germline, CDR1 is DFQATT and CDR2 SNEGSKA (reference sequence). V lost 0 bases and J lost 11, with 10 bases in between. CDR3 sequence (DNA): TGCAGTGCTAGAGAAGACGGGAGGGCTTTCTTT. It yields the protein CSAREDGRAFF.

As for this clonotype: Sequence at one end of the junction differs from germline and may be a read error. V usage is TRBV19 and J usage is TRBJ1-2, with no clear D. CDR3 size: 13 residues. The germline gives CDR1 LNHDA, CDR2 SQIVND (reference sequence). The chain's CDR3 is CASSSWAGEGLHF. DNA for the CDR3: TGTGCCAGTAGTTCCTGGGCAGGCGAGGGCCTACACTTC.

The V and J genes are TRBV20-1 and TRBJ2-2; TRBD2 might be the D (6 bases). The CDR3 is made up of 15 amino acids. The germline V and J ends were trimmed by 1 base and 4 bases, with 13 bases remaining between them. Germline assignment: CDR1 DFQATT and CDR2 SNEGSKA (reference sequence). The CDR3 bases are TGCAGTGCTAGAGTCGGCGGGATAAGCACCGGGGAGCTGTTTTTT. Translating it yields CSARVGGISTGELFF.

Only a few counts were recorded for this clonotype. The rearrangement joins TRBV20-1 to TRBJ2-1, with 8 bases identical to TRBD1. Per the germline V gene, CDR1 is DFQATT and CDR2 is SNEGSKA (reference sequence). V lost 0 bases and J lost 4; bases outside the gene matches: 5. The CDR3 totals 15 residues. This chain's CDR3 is CSARETGAGYNEQFF. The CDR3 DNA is TGCAGTGCTAGAGAGACAGGGGCGGGTTACAATGAGCAGTTCTTC.

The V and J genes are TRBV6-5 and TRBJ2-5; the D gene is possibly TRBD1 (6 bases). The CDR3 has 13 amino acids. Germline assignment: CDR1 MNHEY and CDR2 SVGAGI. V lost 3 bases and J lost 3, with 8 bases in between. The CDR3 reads CASSYGQKETQYF. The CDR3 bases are TGTGCCAGCAGTTATGGACAGAAAGAGACCCAGTACTTC.

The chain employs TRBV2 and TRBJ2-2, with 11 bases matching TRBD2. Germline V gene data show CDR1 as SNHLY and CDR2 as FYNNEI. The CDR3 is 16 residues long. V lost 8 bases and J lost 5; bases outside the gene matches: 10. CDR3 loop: CASGDSGRAETGELFF. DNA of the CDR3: TGTGCCAGCGGAGATAGCGGGAGGGCCGAAACCGGGGAGCTGTTTTTT.

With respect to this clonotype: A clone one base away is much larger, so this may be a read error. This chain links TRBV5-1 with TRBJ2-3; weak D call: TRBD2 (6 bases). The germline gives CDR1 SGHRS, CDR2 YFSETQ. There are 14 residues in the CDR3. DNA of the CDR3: TGCACCAGCAATTCTGAGCGGGCCACAGATACGCAGTATTTT. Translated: CTSNSERATDTQYF.

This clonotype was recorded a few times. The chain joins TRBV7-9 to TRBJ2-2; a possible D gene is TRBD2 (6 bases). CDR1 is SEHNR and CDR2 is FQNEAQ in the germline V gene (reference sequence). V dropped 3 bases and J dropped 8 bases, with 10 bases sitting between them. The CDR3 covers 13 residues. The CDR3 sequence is CASSFLREGELFF. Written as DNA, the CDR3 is TGTGCCAGCAGCTTCTTGCGGGAAGGGGAGCTGTTTTTT.

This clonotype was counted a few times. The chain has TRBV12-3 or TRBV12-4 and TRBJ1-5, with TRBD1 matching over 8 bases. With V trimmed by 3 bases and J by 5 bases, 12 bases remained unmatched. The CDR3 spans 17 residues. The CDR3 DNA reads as TGTGCCAGCAGTTTCTCTAGGACAGGGAAGAACCATCAGCCCCAGCATTTT. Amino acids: CASSFSRTGKNHQPQHF.

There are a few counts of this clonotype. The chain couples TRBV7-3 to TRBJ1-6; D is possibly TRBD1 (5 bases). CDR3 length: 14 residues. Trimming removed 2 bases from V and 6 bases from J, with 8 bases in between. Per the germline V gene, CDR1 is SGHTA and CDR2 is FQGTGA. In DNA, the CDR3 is TGTGCCAGCAGCTTACAGGGATCTAATTCACCCCTCCACTTT. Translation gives CASSLQGSNSPLHF.

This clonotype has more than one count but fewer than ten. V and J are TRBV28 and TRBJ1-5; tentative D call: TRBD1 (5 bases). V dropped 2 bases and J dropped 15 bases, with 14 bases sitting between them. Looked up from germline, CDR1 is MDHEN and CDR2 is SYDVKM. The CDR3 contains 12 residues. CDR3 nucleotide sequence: TGTGCCAGCAGTTTAAGAGGGGTCTTCCCGCATTTT. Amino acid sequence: CASSLRGVFPHF.

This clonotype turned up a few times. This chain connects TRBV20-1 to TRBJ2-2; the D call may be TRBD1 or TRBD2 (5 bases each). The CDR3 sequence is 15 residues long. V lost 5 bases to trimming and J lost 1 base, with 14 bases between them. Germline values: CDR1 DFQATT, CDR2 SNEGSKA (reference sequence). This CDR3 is CSAGQGRGNTGELFF. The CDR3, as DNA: TGCAGTGCTGGCCAGGGACGGGGGAACACCGGGGAGCTGTTTTTT.

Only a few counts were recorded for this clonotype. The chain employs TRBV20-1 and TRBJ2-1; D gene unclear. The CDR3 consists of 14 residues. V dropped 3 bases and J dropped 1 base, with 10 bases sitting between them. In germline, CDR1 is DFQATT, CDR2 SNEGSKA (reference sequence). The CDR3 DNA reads TGCAGTGCTAGTAGCCGGAGTTCCTACAATGAGCAGTTCTTC. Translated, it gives CSASSRSSYNEQFF.

CDR3 region: CASSKAGGYEQYF. Written as DNA, the CDR3 is TGTGCCAGCAGTAAAGCGGGGGGCTACGAGCAGTACTTC. The rearrangement joins TRBV9 to TRBJ2-7, with 9 bases aligning to TRBD2. CDR1 is SGDLS, CDR2 YYNGEE, per germline. The CDR3 consists of 13 residues. Trimming at V came to 5 bases and at J to 3 bases, leaving 3 bases not matched to a gene.

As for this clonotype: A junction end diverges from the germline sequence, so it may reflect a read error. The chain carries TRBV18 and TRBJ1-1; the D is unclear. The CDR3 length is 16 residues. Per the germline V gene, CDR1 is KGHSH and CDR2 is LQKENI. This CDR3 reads CANSPHSGPDYTEAFF. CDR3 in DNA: TGTGCCAACTCACCGCATTCCGGACCGGACTACACTGAAGCTTTCTTT.

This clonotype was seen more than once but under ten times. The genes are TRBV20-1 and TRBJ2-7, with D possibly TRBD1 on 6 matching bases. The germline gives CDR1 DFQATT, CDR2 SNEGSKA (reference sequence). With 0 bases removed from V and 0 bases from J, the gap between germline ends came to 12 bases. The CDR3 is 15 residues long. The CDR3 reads CSARERTASSYEQYF. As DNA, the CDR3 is TGCAGTGCTAGAGAGCGGACAGCGAGCTCCTACGAGCAGTACTTC.

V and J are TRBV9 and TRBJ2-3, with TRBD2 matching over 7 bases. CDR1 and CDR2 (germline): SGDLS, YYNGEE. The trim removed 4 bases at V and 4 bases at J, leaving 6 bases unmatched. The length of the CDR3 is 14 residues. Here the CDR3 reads CASSPSGRADTQYF. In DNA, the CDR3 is TGTGCCAGCAGCCCGAGTGGGAGGGCAGATACGCAGTATTTT. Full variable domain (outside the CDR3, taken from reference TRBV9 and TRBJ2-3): DSGVTQTPKHLITATGQRVTLRCSPRSGDLSVYWYQQSLDQGLQFLIQYYNGEERAKGNILERFSAQQFPDLHSELNLSSLELGDSALYFCASSPSGRADTQYFGPGTRLTVL.

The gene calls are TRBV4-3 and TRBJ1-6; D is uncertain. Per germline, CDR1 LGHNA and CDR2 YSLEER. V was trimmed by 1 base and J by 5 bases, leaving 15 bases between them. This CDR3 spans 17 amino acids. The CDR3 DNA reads TGCGCCAGCAGCCAAGGTGGACTGACTACAAATAATTCACCCCTCCACTTT. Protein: CASSQGGLTTNNSPLHF.

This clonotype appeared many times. CDR3 residues: CSARGGQENQPQHF. The CDR3 region has the DNA TGCAGTGCTAGGGGGGGGCAGGAGAATCAGCCCCAGCATTTT. The rearrangement uses TRBV20-1 and TRBJ1-5; D is possibly TRBD1 (6 bases). Per germline, CDR1 DFQATT and CDR2 SNEGSKA (reference sequence). Trimming removed 3 bases from V and 4 bases from J, with 13 bases in between. The CDR3 length is 14 residues.

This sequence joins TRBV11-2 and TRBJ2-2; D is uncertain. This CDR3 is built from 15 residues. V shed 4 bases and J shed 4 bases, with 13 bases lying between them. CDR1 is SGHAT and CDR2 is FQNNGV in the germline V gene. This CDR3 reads CASSWLDSGTGELFF. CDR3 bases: TGTGCCAGCAGCTGGCTAGACTCGGGCACCGGGGAGCTGTTTTTT.

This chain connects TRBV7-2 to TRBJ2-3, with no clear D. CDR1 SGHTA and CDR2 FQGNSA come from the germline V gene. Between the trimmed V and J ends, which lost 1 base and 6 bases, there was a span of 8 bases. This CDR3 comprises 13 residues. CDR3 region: CASSLGQSDTQYF. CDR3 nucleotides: TGTGCCAGCAGCTTAGGCCAATCGGATACGCAGTATTTT.